This TCR beta chain was identified in a study of blood T cell repertoires in COVID-19. Study-level background: Both acute and convalescent COVID-19 samples were obtained from the United States, Italy and Spain. In each case, the material was cDNA or gDNA derived from T cells, B-cell-depleted T cells, or PBMCs.

Authors' analysis steps: Estimation of nucleated cell counts relied on the amplification of reference gene primers. Sequencing used immunoSEQ multiplex PCR; TCRdb keeps in-frame clones, though not all of them. The D gene and trimming were derived from the DNA, and the V and J assignments and clone size from that table. Of some 200,000 clones in the sample, 75% to 90% were seen once. With 3 bases removed from V and 8 bases from J, the gap between germline ends came to 15 bases. CDR1 is LNHDA and CDR2 is SQIVND in the germline V gene (reference sequence). This CDR3 region has 14 residues. This receptor was taken from a woman in her thirties or forties with acute or convalescent COVID-19. Source material: peripheral blood. The chain combines TRBV19 with TRBJ2-3, with D possibly being TRBD1 (5 bases). The DNA for the CDR3 is TGTGCCAGTAGTATGGGCCAGGGCGAAGTTACGCAGTATTTT. Amino acids: CASSMGQGEVTQYF.